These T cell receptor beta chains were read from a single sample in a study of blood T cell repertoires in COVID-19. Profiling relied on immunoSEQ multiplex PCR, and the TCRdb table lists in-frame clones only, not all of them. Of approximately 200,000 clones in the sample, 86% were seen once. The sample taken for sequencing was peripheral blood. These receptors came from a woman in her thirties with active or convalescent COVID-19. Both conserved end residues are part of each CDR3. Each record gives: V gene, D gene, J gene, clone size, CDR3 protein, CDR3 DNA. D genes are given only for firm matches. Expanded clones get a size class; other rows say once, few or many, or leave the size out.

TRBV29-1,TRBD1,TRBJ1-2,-,CSGSYNRGVDGYTF,TGCAGCGGATCTTATAACAGGGGGGTCGACGGCTACACCTTC
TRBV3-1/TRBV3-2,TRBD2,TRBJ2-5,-,CASSQLGGRGETQYF,TGTGCCAGCAGCCAACTGGGAGGGAGGGGAGAGACCCAGTACTTC
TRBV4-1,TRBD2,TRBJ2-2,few,CASSMRLAVNTGELFF,TGCGCCAGCAGCATGCGACTAGCGGTGAACACCGGGGAGCTGTTTTTT
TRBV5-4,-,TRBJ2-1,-,CASSLLVSEQFF,TGTGCCAGCAGCTTACTTGTATCTGAGCAGTTCTTC
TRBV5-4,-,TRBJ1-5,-,CASSLDRGMTQPQHF,TGTGCCAGCAGCTTGGATAGGGGTATGACTCAGCCCCAGCATTTT
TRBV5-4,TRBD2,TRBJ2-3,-,CASSSAGLASTDTQYF,TGTGCCAGCAGCTCCGCGGGACTAGCTAGCACAGATACGCAGTATTTT
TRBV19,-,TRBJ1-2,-,CASSILARDYGYTF,TGTGCCAGTAGTATATTAGCCAGGGACTATGGCTACACCTTC
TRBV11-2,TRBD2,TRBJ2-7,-,CASSVASGRAYEQYF,TGTGCCAGCAGCGTAGCTAGCGGGAGGGCCTACGAGCAGTACTTC
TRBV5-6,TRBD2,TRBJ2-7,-,CASSPGTRGGEQYF,TGTGCCAGCAGCCCAGGGACGCGGGGGGGCGAGCAGTACTTC
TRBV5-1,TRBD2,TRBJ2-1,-,CASSLGVAGSYNEQFF,TGCGCCAGCAGCTTGGGGGTAGCGGGGTCCTACAATGAGCAGTTCTTC
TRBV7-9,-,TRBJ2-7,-,CASSADRRGTYEQYF,TGTGCCAGCAGCGCGGACAGGAGGGGAACCTACGAGCAGTACTTC
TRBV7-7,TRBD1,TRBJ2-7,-,CASSPRQGSYEQYF,TGTGCTAGCAGCCCGCGACAGGGGTCCTACGAGCAGTACTTC
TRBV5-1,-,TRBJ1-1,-,CASSLLSGWGNTEAFF,TGCGCCAGCAGCTTGCTGTCGGGATGGGGGAACACTGAAGCTTTCTTT
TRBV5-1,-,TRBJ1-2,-,CASSLLVTTGGNYGYTF,TGCGCCAGCAGCTTGTTAGTCACGACGGGGGGAAACTATGGCTACACCTTC
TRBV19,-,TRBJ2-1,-,CASSIGLAGVNEQFF,TGTGCCAGTAGTATCGGGCTAGCCGGGGTCAATGAGCAGTTCTTC
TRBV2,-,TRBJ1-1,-,CASSGEGNTEAFF,TGTGCCAGCAGTGGGGAGGGGAACACTGAAGCTTTCTTT
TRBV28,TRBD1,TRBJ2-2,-,CASSSPTGTGFTGELFF,TGTGCCAGCAGTTCACCAACCGGGACAGGGTTCACCGGGGAGCTGTTTTTT
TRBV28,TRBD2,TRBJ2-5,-,CASSFEGGGGLQETQYF,TGTGCCAGCAGTTTTGAGGGCGGGGGTGGACTCCAAGAGACCCAGTACTTC
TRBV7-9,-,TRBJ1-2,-,CASTDPGGGYTF,TGTGCCAGCACCGACCCGGGGGGGGGCTACACCTTC
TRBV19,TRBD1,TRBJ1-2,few,CASSEDRDGYTF,TGTGCCAGTAGTGAGGACAGGGATGGCTACACCTTC
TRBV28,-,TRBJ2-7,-,CASSLQGYSYEQYF,TGTGCCAGCAGTTTACAGGGGTACTCCTACGAGCAGTACTTC
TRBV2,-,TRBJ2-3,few,CASRAHGSVDTQYF,TGTGCCAGCAGAGCCCACGGGAGCGTAGATACGCAGTATTTT
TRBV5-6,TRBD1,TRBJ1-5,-,CASSFGTARRQPQHF,TGTGCCAGCAGCTTTGGGACAGCGAGGCGTCAGCCCCAGCATTTT
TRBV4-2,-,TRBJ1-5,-,CASSRESIGSNQPQHF,TGTGCCAGCAGCCGGGAGTCCATTGGCAGCAATCAGCCCCAGCATTTT
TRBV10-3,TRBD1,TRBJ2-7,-,CAISVGTGGHEQYF,TGTGCCATCAGTGTGGGGACAGGGGGACACGAGCAGTACTTC
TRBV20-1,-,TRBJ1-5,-,CSASRQVGNQPQHF,TGCAGTGCTAGTAGACAGGTTGGCAATCAGCCCCAGCATTTT
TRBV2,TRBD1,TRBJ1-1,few,CASRLTGARNTEAFF,TGTGCCAGCAGGTTGACAGGGGCTAGGAACACTGAAGCTTTCTTT
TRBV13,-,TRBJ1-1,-,CASFMGPSPVRTAFF,TGTGCCAGCTTTATGGGGCCTTCCCCTGTGAGGACCGCTTTCTTT
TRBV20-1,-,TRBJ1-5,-,CSASGGQGSDQPQHF,TGCAGTGCTAGTGGCGGACAAGGGTCGGATCAGCCCCAGCATTTT
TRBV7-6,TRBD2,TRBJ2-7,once,CASSVSGGAYEQYF,TGTGCCAGCAGCGTTAGCGGGGGGGCCTACGAGCAGTACTTC
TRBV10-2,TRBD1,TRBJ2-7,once,CASTDGTGVNEQYF,TGCGCCAGCACCGATGGGACAGGAGTGAACGAGCAGTACTTC
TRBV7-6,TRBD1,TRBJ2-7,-,CASSPGTGSEQYF,TGTGCCAGCAGCCCCGGGACAGGGAGCGAGCAGTACTTC
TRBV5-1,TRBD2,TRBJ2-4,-,CASSLVRLAGGQGSKNIQYF,TGCGCCAGCAGCTTGGTGCGGCTAGCGGGGGGGCAAGGGTCCAAAAACATTCAGTACTTC
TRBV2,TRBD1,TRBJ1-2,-,CASSGTGGANYGYTF,TGTGCCAGCAGTGGAACAGGGGGCGCTAACTATGGCTACACCTTC
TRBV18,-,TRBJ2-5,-,CASSRTRELQETQYF,TGTGCCAGCTCACGTACCAGGGAACTCCAAGAGACCCAGTACTTC
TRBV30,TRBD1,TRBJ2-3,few,CAWSITGANTDTQYF,TGTGCCTGGAGTATAACAGGGGCCAACACAGATACGCAGTATTTT
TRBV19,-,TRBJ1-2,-,CASRAGQIYGYTF,TGTGCCAGTAGGGCAGGACAGATCTATGGCTACACCTTC
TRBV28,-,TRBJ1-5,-,CASSTPVGGLLQPQHF,TGTGCCAGCAGTACCCCCGTGGGGGGGTTATTACAGCCCCAGCATTTT
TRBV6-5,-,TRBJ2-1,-,CASTLSGTHNEQFF,TGTGCCAGCACACTCAGCGGAACTCACAATGAGCAGTTCTTC
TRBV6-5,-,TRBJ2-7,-,CASSSGQLYEQYF,TGTGCCAGCAGTTCGGGACAACTCTACGAGCAGTACTTC
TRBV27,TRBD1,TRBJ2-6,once,CASSLAQGATGANVLTF,TGTGCCAGCAGTTTGGCTCAGGGGGCAACTGGGGCCAACGTCCTGACTTTC
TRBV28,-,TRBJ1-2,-,CASSFRRGTHGYTF,TGTGCCAGCAGTTTTAGGAGAGGTACCCACGGCTACACCTTC
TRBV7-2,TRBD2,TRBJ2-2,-,CASNWGGANTGELFF,TGTGCCAGCAACTGGGGGGGAGCGAACACCGGGGAGCTGTTTTTT
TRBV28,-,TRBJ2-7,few,CASSLSLPLEQYF,TGTGCCAGCAGTTTATCTCTTCCCCTCGAGCAGTACTTC
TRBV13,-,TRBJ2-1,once,CASSLGGRGVYNEQFF,TGTGCCAGCAGCTTAGGGGGCAGGGGGGTCTACAATGAGCAGTTCTTC
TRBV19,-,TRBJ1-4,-,CASSHRNVMKRLFF,TGTGCCAGTAGTCACAGGAACGTAATGAAAAGACTGTTTTTT
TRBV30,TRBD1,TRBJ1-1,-,CAWKKGAGTEAFF,TGTGCCTGGAAAAAGGGGGCAGGCACTGAAGCTTTCTTT
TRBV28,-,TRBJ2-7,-,CASSFPGQVTYEQYF,TGTGCCAGCAGTTTCCCGGGACAAGTAACCTACGAGCAGTACTTC